The rows below give T cell receptor beta chains drawn from one sample of a study of cytomegalovirus exposure and HLA in healthy donors. Assay: immunoSEQ multiplex PCR; the TCRdb copy retains only in-frame clones and omits some. In the table there are 110,000 or so clones, 70% to 85% of which are singletons. What was sequenced was PBMCs. The receptors here all came from a man aged 50-60 years in good health and CMV-seropositive. The CDR3 runs from the conserved cysteine through the conserved F or W. A D gene is named only where the DNA matches it firmly. Some rows mark clone size as missing; the rest say once, few, many or name a class of expanded clone.

CDR3nt	CDR3aa	abundance	v_gene	j_gene	d_gene
TGCGCCAGCAGCTTGGCCGTTGCTGAGAGGTCTTACGAGCAGTACTTC	CASSLAVAERSYEQYF	-	TRBV5-1	TRBJ2-7	-
TGTGCCTGGAGTCGTCCTGGAAACACCATATATTTT	CAWSRPGNTIYF	few	TRBV30	TRBJ1-3	-
TGTGCCAGCTCCCCCCAGACTAGCCCCACGAACGAGCAGTACTTC	CASSPQTSPTNEQYF	-	TRBV18	TRBJ2-7	TRBD2
TGTGCCAGCAGTGAGCCTAGCGGGGGGGTTGGAGAGACCCAGTACTTC	CASSEPSGGVGETQYF	-	TRBV7-9	TRBJ2-5	TRBD2
TGTGCCAGCACCCCGACAGGGGCGCCGTTCGATGAGCAGTTCTTC	CASTPTGAPFDEQFF	-	TRBV7-9	TRBJ2-1	TRBD1
TGTGCCAGCAGTGCGGACAGGGGGCGAAGGGAAAAACTGTTTTTT	CASSADRGRREKLFF	-	TRBV6-6	TRBJ1-4	TRBD1
TGTGCCAGCAGCTTGGTCGGGGGGGCGGTCGAGCAGTACTTC	CASSLVGGAVEQYF	-	TRBV5-6	TRBJ2-7	TRBD2
TGCGCCAGCGCGGAAGTACCCGCTGGAAACACCATATATTTT	CASAEVPAGNTIYF	-	TRBV4-1	TRBJ1-3	-
TGTGCCAGCAGTGTAGCAGCGGGGGGCCTCACAGATACGCAGTATTTT	CASSVAAGGLTDTQYF	-	TRBV25-1	TRBJ2-3	TRBD2
TGTGCCATCAGTGACTCGACCCAGGGGAACTATGGCTACACCTTC	CAISDSTQGNYGYTF	-	TRBV10-3	TRBJ1-2	-
TGCGCCAGCAGCTTGAACACAGGGGGCGACTATGGCTACACCTTC	CASSLNTGGDYGYTF	-	TRBV5-1	TRBJ1-2	TRBD1
TGTGCCAGCAGCCAAGGGGGGGGGTATGGCTACACCTTC	CASSQGGGYGYTF	-	TRBV4-2	TRBJ1-2	-
TGTGCCAGCAGCCCGGCCAGGTCAGCACCAGATACGCAGTATTTT	CASSPARSAPDTQYF	once	TRBV5-4	TRBJ2-3	-
TGTGCCAGCAGCCTACAGGTCTACGAGCAGTACTTC	CASSLQVYEQYF	once	TRBV5-6	TRBJ2-7	-
TGTGCCAGCACCATACAGGGGGCTTACAACACTGAAGCTTTCTTT	CASTIQGAYNTEAFF	-	TRBV2	TRBJ1-1	TRBD1
TGTGCCAGCGGGCCGTTAAGAGCTTTCTTT	CASGPLRAFF	-	TRBV28	TRBJ1-1	-
TGCGCCAGCAGCCAAGATCTAAAACTAGCGGGAGGGGATGAGCAGTTCTTC	CASSQDLKLAGGDEQFF	few	TRBV4-1	TRBJ2-1	TRBD2
TGTGCCAGCAGCTTGAGGGGCGAGCAGTACTTC	CASSLRGEQYF	-	TRBV5-6	TRBJ2-7	-
TGTGCCAGCTTCCCTGGCCCTCTAGCCAAAAACATTCAGTACTTC	CASFPGPLAKNIQYF	-	TRBV5-7	TRBJ2-4	-
TGTGCCAGCAGCGTAGGATGGACTGGGCACACTGAAGCTTTCTTT	CASSVGWTGHTEAFF	-	TRBV9	TRBJ1-1	-
TGTGCCTGGAGTTTTGCGGCGTGGGCTAGCGGGAGATGGGAGACCCAGTACTTC	CAWSFAAWASGRWETQYF	-	TRBV30	TRBJ2-5	TRBD2
TGTGCCAGCAGCCAACGGACAGGGAAGAATGAAAAACTGTTTTTT	CASSQRTGKNEKLFF	-	TRBV7-9	TRBJ1-4	TRBD1
TGTGCCTGGAGTGTAAGGCGACTGCTGAACACCGGGGAGCTGTTTTTT	CAWSVRRLLNTGELFF	few	TRBV30	TRBJ2-2	-
TGTGCCTGGAGTGTACAACTAGCGGGAGTCGAGCAGTACTTC	CAWSVQLAGVEQYF	-	TRBV30	TRBJ2-7	TRBD2
TGCGCCAGCAGCCAAGGGGCCAGGGTTGGGCGGACTGAAGCTTTCTTT	CASSQGARVGRTEAFF	-	TRBV4-1	TRBJ1-1	-
TGTGCCTGGAGCCCTCAAGCACGCCAGCCCCAGCATTTT	CAWSPQARQPQHF	-	TRBV30	TRBJ1-5	-
TGCGCCAGCAGCTTGGGCCCGGGACAGGGTGACTACGAGCAGTACTTC	CASSLGPGQGDYEQYF	-	TRBV5-1	TRBJ2-7	TRBD1
TGTGCCAGCAGCCCCTCCCAGGGGGCTGACACCGGGGAGCTGTTTTTT	CASSPSQGADTGELFF	-	TRBV13	TRBJ2-2	TRBD1
TGCGCCAGCAGCCCACCGCTGGGACAGCAGAATTCACCCCTCCACTTT	CASSPPLGQQNSPLHF	-	TRBV4-1	TRBJ1-6	TRBD1
TGTGCCAGCAGCCCATCGACAGGGGAGAGAGATGGCTACACCTTC	CASSPSTGERDGYTF	once	TRBV6-5	TRBJ1-2	TRBD1
TGTGCCAGCAGTCCCGGCGGGACAGGGAGGGACGAGCAGTACTTC	CASSPGGTGRDEQYF	-	TRBV6-5	TRBJ2-7	TRBD1
TGTGCCAGCGAGGCAGGGCGGTCCTATAATTCACCCCTCCACTTT	CASEAGRSYNSPLHF	-	TRBV2	TRBJ1-6	-
TGTGCCACCAAATTGCAGGGGGGTAACTATGGCTACACCTTC	CATKLQGGNYGYTF	-	TRBV28	TRBJ1-2	TRBD1
TGCGCCAGCAGTGAAAATCGGGGATCGCGTACTGAAGCTTTCTTT	CASSENRGSRTEAFF	-	TRBV10-2	TRBJ1-1	-
TGTGCCACCAGCGATCGAGGCGTTATCCCTAATGAGCAGTTCTTC	CATSDRGVIPNEQFF	-	TRBV15	TRBJ2-1	-
TGTGCCAGTAGTACCGGACTAGCATCGTACAATGAGCAGTTCTTC	CASSTGLASYNEQFF	-	TRBV19	TRBJ2-1	TRBD2
TGTGCCATCAGTCAACAGGGGACCTATGGCTACACCTTC	CAISQQGTYGYTF	-	TRBV10-3	TRBJ1-2	TRBD1
TGTGCCAGCAGGACCCGACAGGCGTACTCTGGAAACATCATATATTTT	CASRTRQAYSGNIIYF	-	TRBV2	TRBJ1-3	-
TGTGCCAGCAGCCCCGGTTCAAGCTCGAACACCGGGGAGTTGTTTTTT	CASSPGSSSNTGELFF	-	TRBV7-9	TRBJ2-2	-
TGTGCCATCAGTGGACAGGGGTCTGAGAATGAGCAGTTCTTC	CAISGQGSENEQFF	once	TRBV10-3	TRBJ2-1	TRBD1
TGTGCCAGCCACCGGAGGGGGGGGAATCAGCCCCAGCATTTT	CASHRRGGNQPQHF	-	TRBV6-6	TRBJ1-5	-
TGCGCCAGCAGCTTGTCCTCGGGAGGGCCCCAGTACTTC	CASSLSSGGPQYF	-	TRBV5-1	TRBJ2-5	TRBD2
TGTGCCAGCAGCCGAGACGGGGTAAGCAATCAGCCCCAGCATTTT	CASSRDGVSNQPQHF	few	TRBV5-6	TRBJ1-5	-
TGTGCCTACGGGGATTTCACAGGGACCTATCAGCCCCAGCATTTT	CAYGDFTGTYQPQHF	few	TRBV2	TRBJ1-5	-
TGTGCCAGCAGCTTAGGATTAGCAATGAACACTGAAGCTTTCTTT	CASSLGLAMNTEAFF	once	TRBV7-9	TRBJ1-1	-
TGTGCCAGCAGCCCAGGACAGGGGGCGTACTATGGCTACACCTTC	CASSPGQGAYYGYTF	-	TRBV9	TRBJ1-2	TRBD1
TGTGCCAGCAGCTTGGGCAGTTTGTACAATGAGCAGTTCTTC	CASSLGSLYNEQFF	-	TRBV5-8	TRBJ2-1	-
TGTGCCAGCTCACGAGGGGGTCCCACTGAAGCTTTCTTT	CASSRGGPTEAFF	few	TRBV18	TRBJ1-1	-
TGTGCCAGCTACCCAGGGGAACAGGGGGCGACCGAGCAGTACTTC	CASYPGEQGATEQYF	-	TRBV28	TRBJ2-7	TRBD1
TGTGCCAGCAGCTTGGCTGGCAGGGGGACCTATGGCTACACCTTC	CASSLAGRGTYGYTF	once	TRBV5-4	TRBJ1-2	TRBD1
TGTGCCAGCAGCATGACAGGAAACTATGGCTACACCTTC	CASSMTGNYGYTF	-	TRBV7-9	TRBJ1-2	-
TGTGCCAGCAGCTCGAGCGGGGGGATCTACGAGCAGTACTTC	CASSSSGGIYEQYF	-	TRBV7-2	TRBJ2-7	TRBD2
TGTGCCAGCAGCTTGGGGCAGGGGGCCGATACGCAGTATTTT	CASSLGQGADTQYF	few	TRBV5-8	TRBJ2-3	TRBD1
TGTGCCAGCAGTTCCAGCGGGACAGGGTCGAATGAGCAGTTCTTC	CASSSSGTGSNEQFF	-	TRBV28	TRBJ2-1	TRBD1
TGTGCCAGCAGCTTCCAAGGGGCTCCCACCGGGGAGCTGTTTTTT	CASSFQGAPTGELFF	-	TRBV7-2	TRBJ2-2	-
TGCGCCAGCAGCCTCTTCGACAGTTCCTACGAGCAGTACTTC	CASSLFDSSYEQYF	-	TRBV5-1	TRBJ2-7	-
TGTGCCAGCAGCCCTACGGGACACCCCAGGATAGGCTACACCTTC	CASSPTGHPRIGYTF	few	TRBV7-2	TRBJ1-2	-
TGTGCCAGCAGTTTTACGGGGGAGCAGTTCTTC	CASSFTGEQFF	-	TRBV28	TRBJ2-1	-
TGTGCCAGCAGTCGAACAGGGACGGGCTATGGCTACACCTTC	CASSRTGTGYGYTF	few	TRBV6-5	TRBJ1-2	-